The sequence of this T cell receptor (beta chain) was determined in a study of patients and donors after allogeneic stem cell transplantation. The sample holds a few counts of this clonotype. CDR3 size: 15 residues. The ends lost 0 bases at V and 4 bases at J; junction bases unmatched: 6. CDR1 and CDR2 from the germline V gene are SGHRS and YFSETQ. Using its own MiXCR run on the RT-PCR reads, TCRdb lists one record per CDR3 protein. Of about 12,000 distinct CDR3 sequences in the sample, about 25% were seen once. J is TRBJ1-2 and V is TRBV5-1, with 7 bases aligning to TRBD1. This sequence originates from a human donor who was either an allogeneic HSCT recipient or a stem cell or donor lymphocyte infusion donor (not recorded which). It is not recorded whose cells these are; they may come from a transplant donor. The sequencing sample was made of blood, either unsorted or a sorted T cell fraction (not recorded which). The CDR3 coding sequence is TGCGCCAGCAGCTTGGAGGGTAGGGACAGCTATGGCTACACCTTC. Its translation is CASSLEGRDSYGYTF.